These 6 T cell receptor beta chains were sequenced from one sample in a study of tumor-infiltrating lymphocytes in primary liver carcinoma. Without any cell sorting, roughly 20-32 mg of bulk tissue yielded co-extracted RNA and DNA. From 450 to 550 ng total RNA, TCR beta cDNA was generated with a primer in the constant region. Researchers made the TCR beta libraries by running three nested multiplex PCR rounds with slightly modified ARM-PCR. Running around 9 cycles apiece, the first two PCR rounds relied on TRBV1-TRBV30 forward primers together with a C-beta reverse primer. One entry per CDR3 protein, called by TCRdb with MiXCR from the multiplex PCR reads. The table has 95,000 to 150,000 distinct CDR3 sequences, 64% seen once; the top ten hold approximately 8%. Sequencing used liver tumor tissue from sampling region 3. The subset: tumor region T3, left-lateral pole. The source of these receptors is an older woman with primary liver carcinoma and hepatitis B virus infection.

The chain joins TRBV4-2 to TRBJ1-2; 8 positions agree with TRBD1. This CDR3 contains 15 residues. Trimming removed 6 bases from V and 6 bases from J; junction bases left unmatched: 12. Looked up from germline, CDR1 is LGHNA and CDR2 is YNFKEQ. The CDR3 coding sequence is TGTGCCAGCAGTGAAAGACAGGGGTCGAAGGATGGCTACACCTTC. This codes for CASSERQGSKDGYTF.

This clonotype was recorded a few times. V gene TRBV25-1 combines with J gene TRBJ2-1; 12 bases match TRBD2. CDR1 MGHDK and CDR2 SYGVNS come from the germline V gene. V was clipped by 4 bases and J by 6 bases; unmatched bases: 4. The CDR3 has 15 amino acids. This CDR3 is CASSVTSGSFNEQFF. The CDR3 DNA follows: TGTGCCAGCAGTGTGACTAGCGGGAGTTTCAATGAGCAGTTCTTC.

The table lists this clonotype with a few counts. Possible read error: a much larger clone is one base away. The V call is TRBV29-1, the J call TRBJ2-5; D uncertain. This CDR3 is 14 amino acids long. Germline CDR1 SQVTM, CDR2 ANQGSEA. V shed 3 bases and J shed 5 bases, with 16 bases lying between them. The CDR3 here is CSVDPGKRWETQYF. The CDR3 nucleotides are TGCAGCGTTGACCCCGGCAAGAGGTGGGAGACCCAGTACTTC. Drawing the rest from reference TRBV29-1 and TRBJ2-5, the complete variable domain is SAVISQKPSRDICQRGTSLTIQCQVDSQVTMMFWYRQQPGQSLTLIATANQGSEATYESGFVIDKFPISRPNLTFSTLTVSNMSPEDSSIYLCSVDPGKRWETQYFGPGTRLLVL.

V and J are TRBV7-9 and TRBJ2-5, with D possibly being TRBD1 (5 bases). This CDR3 has 14 amino acids. V was clipped by 1 base and J by 2 bases, with 8 bases between them. From germline, CDR1 is SEHNR and CDR2 FQNEAQ (reference sequence). CDR3 bases: TGTGCCAGCAGCTTAGTAACAGGACAAGAGACCCAGTACTTC. It specifies CASSLVTGQETQYF.

Comments on this clonotype: A read error may explain this, as a much larger clone is one base away. The CDR3 ends on some other residue instead of the conserved phenylalanine or tryptophan, so this is likely a read error. V and J are TRBV7-9 and TRBJ2-5; weak D call: TRBD2 (5 bases). Looked up from germline, CDR1 is SEHNR and CDR2 is FQNEAQ (reference sequence). V lost 1 base, J lost 5 bases, and 14 bases lay in between. CDR3 size: 15 residues. CDR3 nucleotide sequence: TGTGCCAGCAGCTTAGGACTATCCGTGGGGGAGACCCAGTACTTA. Translating it yields CASSLGLSVGETQYL.

The chain links TRBV28 to TRBJ2-1; TRBD2 matches at 8 bases. This CDR3 region has 16 residues. The germline gives CDR1 MDHEN, CDR2 SYDVKM. The V segment lost 10 bases and the J segment 4 bases; nucleotides outside the gene matches: 15. CDR3 in DNA: TGTGCCACCCGAGTAACAAATAGCGGGGATTACAATGAGCAGTTCTTC. Protein sequence: CATRVTNSGDYNEQFF.